This T cell receptor (beta chain) comes out of a study of a mutant IDH1 vaccine in newly diagnosed glioma. Of note for this clone: Its antigen is as yet unknown.

As for time point: week 35, safety follow-up. A 20-mer mutant IDH1 peptide at 300 ug was injected subcutaneously with topical imiquimod. Here immunoSEQ multiplex PCR was the method, and the copy in TCRdb shows in-frame clones only, minus some. The sample lists 40,000 to 55,000 clones, about 79% occurring once. This receptor was identified in a man aged 35-49 years with glioma. This specimen was PBMCs, taken from a glioma patient whose treatment included an IDH1 peptide vaccine.

Here the CDR3 DNA reads TGTGCCAGCAGCCCGATCGAAGAAACCCCGGGACCAGGGACCTACGAGCAGTACTTC. Translation gives CASSPIEETPGPGTYEQYF. The chain uses TRBV14 and TRBJ2-7; either TRBD1 or TRBD2 may supply D (5 bases each). The CDR3 sequence is 19 residues long. CDR1 SGHDN and CDR2 FVKESK come from the germline V gene. V lost 4 bases and J 2 bases, leaving 27 bases between the germline ends.